This is a list of T cell receptor beta chains from one sample in a study of human thymus T cells. The table came from immunoSEQ multiplex PCR; TCRdb's copy has only in-frame clones and leaves some out. The data hold roughly 130,000 clones, with over 85% observed a single time. The sample was thymus tissue. These TCRs come from a boy in the first two years of life with a congenital heart defect but otherwise immunologically healthy. CDR3s leave out the opening cysteine and the closing phenylalanine or tryptophan. D genes are given only for firm matches.

ASIQTRTADTDTQY . TRBV2
ASSPSLLYDYGYT . TRBV5-6
ASSLGAVPFRGYT . TRBV5-6
ASSYVTRGAMGELF TRBD2 TRBV6-5
ASSSAGAHTGELF TRBD2 TRBV11-2
ASSKTRPLAGSTDTQY TRBD2 TRBV14
ASSYDRSLSYNSPLH . TRBV28
AISNERGENTDTQY TRBD2 TRBV10-3
ASSQFRRDRGERHGYT TRBD1 TRBV23-1
ASSPGIAGGPGEQF TRBD2 TRBV5-1
ASSSDKTEKLF . TRBV7-8
ASSCEETQY . TRBV5-1
ASSQDRAGRPDIQY . TRBV4-1
ASSARDPLSGNTIY . TRBV6-1
ASSRNPTQTQY . TRBV4-2
ASSKARLGDYRETQY . TRBV21-1
ASSSASGGPYNEQF TRBD2 TRBV7-8
ASRGGKTGASGGYGYT TRBD1 TRBV25-1
ASSSGSGRSDSGANVLT . TRBV28
ASSSLPGQGYEQY TRBD1 TRBV7-2
ASSSAPPGNEQF . TRBV28
ASSSWDGGSLKYGYT . TRBV7-2
ASLRGQGREAF TRBD1 TRBV19
ASRLSSGTSGGSSYNEQF TRBD2 TRBV2
ASSEVGVYNSPLH . TRBV6-1
ASSFGGPNGGPHNEQF . TRBV7-9
ASSLGAAAYGYT . TRBV5-1
ASSLEPNTGELF . TRBV27
ASSIKSREETQY . TRBV19
ASSLEGFTDTQY . TRBV5-1
ASSQGPYNSPLH . TRBV28
ASSPMPGESYGYT . TRBV14
ASSPYPDSSYYGYT . TRBV5-1
ASSYSGGADGYT . TRBV6-5
ASSFLPGQGTWSNGPKETQY TRBD1 TRBV7-6
ASSAFRAGVYQETQY TRBD2 TRBV27
ASRRARVDEQY . TRBV2
ASSLDPLAGRKGQAF . TRBV11-2
ASSVGQPLEDTGELF . TRBV11-2
ASSYPEGGELF . TRBV6-5
ASPTGGNTDTQY TRBD2 TRBV7-9
ASSPRTSGVGQETQY TRBD2 TRBV7-2
ASRPTGANYGYT TRBD1 TRBV5-5
ASSQAIAPAGNTIY . TRBV4-3
ASSWPMAGNTDTQY . TRBV7-9
ASRRQGAPHSPLH TRBD1 TRBV19
ARTPGPWGTQY . TRBV19
ASSQEGEGETQY TRBD2 TRBV4-3
ASSFEWIAQETQY . TRBV7-2
ASSLGPGTPPNTEAF . TRBV11-2
ASRLKTGEENGYT . TRBV12-2
ASRSRASNYGYT . TRBV19
ASRGKENQPQH . TRBV28
ASSELRLAGALGGGELF TRBD2 TRBV2